This TCR beta chain was documented in a study of early T cells in non-severe SARS-CoV-2 infection. Background on the study: Sequencing used unsorted whole-blood bulk RNA, so chains lack pairing.

Individual cDNA molecules were tagged with unique molecular identifiers. MiXCR, run by TCRdb on the 5' RACE reads, gives a single entry per CDR3 protein. The table lists tens of thousands of distinct CDR3 sequences, about 4.8% of them singletons. This clonotype was detected many times. CDR3 length equals 14 residues. The J segment lost 6 bases and the V segment lost 7 bases, leaving 11 bases of the junction unmatched. Germline-derived CDR1 and CDR2 are MNHNY and SVGAGI (reference sequence). This sequence originates from an adult who was a healthcare worker with PCR-confirmed SARS-CoV-2 infection or an uninfected control (not recorded which). The gene calls are TRBV6-6 and TRBJ1-1; 7 positions agree with TRBD1. The specimen sequenced was whole blood. The CDR3 DNA follows: TGTGCCAGCACCGACAGGGAAGGGGGGTCTGAAGCTTTCTTT. The encoded protein is CASTDREGGSEAFF.